Sequencing of this T cell receptor (beta chain) was carried out in a study of blood T cells in healthy people across ages. The second PCR ran about 6 to 12 cycles with a sample-barcoded 5' primer and J-beta primers. TCRdb ran MiXCR on the 5' RACE reads and lists one entry per CDR3 protein. There are approximately 1,700,000 distinct CDR3 sequences in the sample; approximately 39% occur only once, and under 25% lies in the top ten. V lost 3 bases to trimming and J lost 8 bases, with 19 bases between them. The CDR3 covers 15 residues. Germline V gene lookup returns CDR1 SEHNR and CDR2 FQNEAQ (reference sequence). The donors, all healthy, were Caucasians living in Russia, aged roughly 6 to 95.

Input material: blood. This TCR derives from a human donor in good health. This sequence joins TRBV7-9 and TRBJ1-2, with a tentative D call TRBD1 (6 bases). CDR3: CASSFEDGTPPGYTF. CDR3 bases: TGTGCCAGCAGCTTCGAAGACGGGACACCGCCGGGCTACACCTTC.